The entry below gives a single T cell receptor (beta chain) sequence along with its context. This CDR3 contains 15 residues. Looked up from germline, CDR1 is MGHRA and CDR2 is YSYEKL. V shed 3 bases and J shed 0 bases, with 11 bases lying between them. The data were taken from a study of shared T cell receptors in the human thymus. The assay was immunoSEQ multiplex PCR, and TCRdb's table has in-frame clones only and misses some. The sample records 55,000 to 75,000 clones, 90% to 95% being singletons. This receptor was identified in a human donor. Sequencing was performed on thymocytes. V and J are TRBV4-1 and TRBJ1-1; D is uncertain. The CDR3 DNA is TGCGCCAGCAGCCACCCTGGGAACTTGAACACTGAAGCTTTCTTT. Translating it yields CASSHPGNLNTEAFF.